This T cell receptor (beta chain) was identified during a study of spatial heterogeneity in lung cancer (dated 2019 in TCRdb). As for the study more broadly: More beta-chain than alpha-chain transcripts were consistently detected, likely reflecting higher beta-chain transcript abundance. In the raw uncorrected reads, each unique combination of TCR and UMI appeared more than ten times on average. In non-small cell lung cancer, the study made a quantitative comparison of TCR alpha and beta repertoires among multiple tumor regions, matched nontumor lung and blood. TCR repertoire features were related to nonsynonymous mutation counts determined by whole-exome sequencing of tumor tissue. Both alpha and beta chains were TCR-sequenced in 220 or so tumor regions, under 70 matched nontumor lung samples and 45 to 60 PBMC samples obtained at surgery. The full study reports these points: Ubiquitous expanded tumor TCRs were detected in blood more often at tumor resection than at routine follow-up. Confirming at a functional level the hypothesis that regional TCRs recognize regional mutations was considered to require additional single-cell paired TCR alpha and beta sequencing.

The library came from 5' RACE. Sequencer: NextSeq 500. In the TCR library protocol, a unique molecular identifier was attached to each TCR cDNA molecule so that PCR and sequencing errors could be corrected. The original pipeline was this. TCR identification, UMI-based error correction and CDR3 extraction were all carried out with Decombinator tools. Expanded TCRs were defined as those above a frequency of 2 per 1,000, corresponding to the top 1% of the tumor frequency distribution. Each repertoire was subsampled 100 times to 5,000 TCRs, after which Renyi diversity was computed with the R vegan package. CDR3 similarity networks were built from amino acid triplet string-kernel similarity, with CDR3s being connected when pairwise similarity was above 0.82. Using fastp at Q25 and MiXCR, TCRdb reprocessed the public reads and kept productive beta chains. Rows matching on CDR3 protein sequence are summarized as one entry with the most common DNA and genes. TCRdb's processing, not the authors' own work, is the source of the V and J calls. Across this sample there are a few thousand distinct CDR3 sequences, with 34% seen only once. Around 3.3% of the sample is in the top ten clones.

This clonotype was picked up a small number of times. Which antigen it targets is not known. Base qualities are not provided; no much larger clone lies one nucleotide away. As an off-target read in a library built for alpha chains, this beta chain has a frequency of little significance. The CDR3 measures 12 amino acids from cysteine to phenylalanine. The sequence is cut down to CDR3 DNA, 36 bases in frame from base 1. Via the germline V gene, CDR1 is SGHAT and CDR2 FQNNGV. Cut back by 2 bases and 7 bases, the V and J ends lie 6 bases apart. The time point tag for this specimen amounts to: sample taken at primary tumor resection. For TCR sequencing, whole RNA was extracted from tumor and nontumor lung tissue, or from cryopreserved PBMC samples, and no cell sorting was done. The donors were about 65 patients from the lung TRACERx cohort who had early-stage, untreated non-small cell lung cancer. Only patients with enough RNA available from two or more tumor regions were chosen for TCR sequencing.

This clonotype originated in a female donor with early-stage non-small cell lung cancer. The sequence is built from TRBV11-2 and TRBJ2-1; 5 matching bases give a weak D call of TRBD2. The sample consisted of PBMCs, taken at surgery. CDR3 region: CASSLIANEQFF. Read as DNA, the sequence is TGTGCCAGCAGCTTAATAGCGAATGAGCAGTTCTTC.